The T cell receptor beta chain under discussion was sequenced for a study of T cells after posttransplantation cyclophosphamide. Concerning this clone: Antigen specificity is unknown.

Study outcomes and limitations: Recipient CMV seropositivity and CMV reactivation strongly tracked TRB clonality. Later blood repertoires were often dominated by clones from the donor CD8+ memory compartment.

Profiling relied on immunoSEQ multiplex PCR, and the TCRdb table lists in-frame clones only, not all of them. The sample includes about 52,000 clones, roughly 94% of them seen just once. The CDR3 consists of 14 residues. The germline CDR1 and CDR2 sequences are MNHEY and SMNVEV (reference sequence). Trimming took 4 bases from V and 3 from J, leaving 10 bases between them. This chain joins TRBV27 and TRBJ2-1; perhaps TRBD2 as D (6 bases). The sample consisted of PBMCs. This sequence originates from a woman in her 30s in good health and a related stem cell transplant donor. Here the CDR3 reads CASSSSGYYNEQFF. The CDR3 DNA reads TGTGCCAGCAGTTCCAGCGGGTACTACAATGAGCAGTTCTTC.